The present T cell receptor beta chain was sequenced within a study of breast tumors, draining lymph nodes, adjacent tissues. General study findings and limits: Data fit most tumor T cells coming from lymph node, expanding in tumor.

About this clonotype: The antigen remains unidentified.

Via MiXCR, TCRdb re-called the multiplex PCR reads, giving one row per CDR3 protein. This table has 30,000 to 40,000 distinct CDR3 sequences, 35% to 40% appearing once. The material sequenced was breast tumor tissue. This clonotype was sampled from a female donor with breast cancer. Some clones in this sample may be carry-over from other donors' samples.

CDR3 sequence (DNA): TGTGCCAGCAGCCCGGGGACAGGGGAATATGGCTACACCTTC. Protein product: CASSPGTGEYGYTF. The genes are TRBV7-9 and TRBJ1-2; TRBD1 matches at 10 bases. There are 14 residues in the CDR3. Per the germline V gene, CDR1 is SEHNR and CDR2 is FQNEAQ (reference sequence). Trimming at V came to 5 bases and at J to 5 bases, leaving 5 bases not matched to a gene. Full variable domain (outside the CDR3, taken from reference TRBV7-9 and TRBJ1-2): DTGVSQNPRHKITKRGQNVTFRCDPISEHNRLYWYRQTLGQGPEFLTYFQNEAQLEKSRLLSDRFSAERPKGSFSTLEIQRTEQGDSAMYLCASSPGTGEYGYTFGSGTRLTVV.